One and the same sample provided the 28 T cell receptor beta chains below, sequenced in a study of T cell responses to AZD1222 COVID-19 vaccine (dated by TCRdb to the early 2020s). The time point label of this sample denotes: about 28 days (+/-7) after the second vaccine dose. Library generation was performed with the immunoSEQ multiplex PCR assay. TCRdb stores this immuneACCESS table with in-frame sequences only. Part of the clones is absent; in the studies checked, under half of the shortfall reflects unresolved V genes, and no reason is known for the rest. The sample data list approximately 150,000 clones, and around nine tenths of these were observed just once. Of the sample, 1.5% to 2% falls within the top ten clones. The sample consisted of peripheral blood, taken 28 days after the second AZD1222 dose. The receptor source for this set is an adult who received the AZD1222 COVID-19 vaccine.

This chain uses TRBV19 with TRBJ2-1, with D possibly TRBD2 on 5 matching bases. The CDR3 sequence is 15 residues long. CDR1 and CDR2 (germline): LNHDA, SQIVND (reference sequence). Between the trimmed V and J ends, which lost 6 bases and 6 bases, there was a span of 18 bases. The CDR3 DNA reads as TGTGCCAGTAGCATAAGCGGTCCAACAACCAATGAGCAGTTCTTC. Translating gives CASSISGPTTNEQFF.

This clone was found once. V and J are TRBV7-2 and TRBJ2-1; no clear D gene. This CDR3 region has 13 residues. V shed 3 bases and J shed 5 bases, with 8 bases lying between them. In germline, CDR1 is SGHTA, CDR2 FQGNSA. CDR3 protein: CASSFKGDNEQFF. The CDR3 nucleotides are TGTGCCAGCAGCTTTAAGGGCGACAATGAGCAGTTCTTC.

This clone was seen a single time. The chain uses TRBV9 and TRBJ2-2; D gene uncertain. Per germline, CDR1 SGDLS and CDR2 YYNGEE. The CDR3 consists of 13 residues. The V gene lost 2 bases and the J gene lost 7 bases, with 9 bases spanning the gap. CDR3 nucleotide sequence: TGTGCCAGCAGCGTCCGACTCCTCGGGGAGCTGTTTTTT. Its protein is CASSVRLLGELFF. The full variable domain, its missing parts supplied by reference TRBV9 and TRBJ2-2, is DSGVTQTPKHLITATGQRVTLRCSPRSGDLSVYWYQQSLDQGLQFLIQYYNGEERAKGNILERFSAQQFPDLHSELNLSSLELGDSALYFCASSVRLLGELFFGEGSRLTVL.

CDR3 loop: CASQTGYGSYEQYF. In DNA form, the CDR3 reads TGTGCCAGCCAGACAGGGTACGGCTCCTACGAGCAGTACTTC. The gene calls are TRBV7-8 and TRBJ2-7; 7 bases match TRBD1. Germline loops: CDR1 SGHVS, CDR2 FQNEAQ. CDR3 length: 14 residues. V lost 8 bases, J lost 0 bases, and 7 bases stayed unmatched.

The genes are TRBV21-1 and TRBJ2-1; the table assigns TRBD1, which was not confirmed against the DNA. TRBV21-1 corresponds to a pseudogene. The CDR3 totals 15 residues. The CDR3 protein is CASSKEGQGYNEQFF. CDR3 nucleotide sequence: TGTGCCAGCAGCAAGGAGGGACAGGGGTACAATGAGCAGTTCTTC.

The gene calls are TRBV19 and TRBJ2-5; 7 bases are shared with TRBD2. Germline loops: CDR1 LNHDA, CDR2 SQIVND (reference sequence). Trimming cost V 1 base and J 3 bases; bases outside gene matches: 11. This CDR3 is built from 17 residues. CDR3 nucleotides: TGTGCCAGTAGTATAGGCGGGTGGGCTAGCGGAAAAGAGACCCAGTACTTC. Encoded protein: CASSIGGWASGKETQYF.

The chain uses TRBV2 and TRBJ1-5; tentative D call: TRBD1 (6 bases). The ends were cut back, 6 bases at V and 6 bases at J, with 15 bases in the middle. Looked up from germline, CDR1 is SNHLY and CDR2 is FYNNEI. The CDR3 totals 14 residues. The CDR3 region has the DNA TGTGCCAGCAGGATGGGGGAGGGGGGTCAGCCCCAGCATTTT. This codes for CASRMGEGGQPQHF.

J is TRBJ2-4 and V is TRBV2, with a possible D match to TRBD1 (6 bases). The length of the CDR3 is 16 residues. Trimming shortened V by 6 bases and J by 0 bases, and 15 bases separated the two germline ends. Germline loops: CDR1 SNHLY, CDR2 FYNNEI. For the CDR3, the DNA is TGTGCCAGCAGCCCCAACAGGGAACTAGCCAAAAACATTCAGTACTTC. This encodes CASSPNRELAKNIQYF. The full variable domain, with the rest looked up from reference TRBV2 and TRBJ2-4, is EPEVTQTPSHQVTQMGQEVILRCVPISNHLYFYWYRQILGQKVEFLVSFYNNEISEKSEIFDDQFSVERPDGSNFTLKIRSTKLEDSAMYFCASSPNRELAKNIQYFGAGTRLSVL.

The V and J genes are TRBV20-1 and TRBJ2-3, with TRBD2 as a possible D gene (6 bases). The CDR3 runs 11 residues. Germline V gene data show CDR1 as DFQATT and CDR2 as SNEGSKA (reference sequence). Trimming pared 6 bases from V and 13 bases from J, leaving 17 bases between. The CDR3 sequence is CSASSGSMEYF. The CDR3 DNA reads TGCAGTGCCTCGAGCGGGTCCATGGAGTATTTT.

V and J are TRBV18 and TRBJ1-1, with D perhaps TRBD1 (6 bases). The germline V gene has CDR1 KGHSH and CDR2 LQKENI. This CDR3 contains 14 residues. Trimming left V 2 bases short and J 3 bases short, with 10 bases between. Written as DNA, the CDR3 is TGTGCCAGCTCACCAAACAGGGATGACACTGAAGCTTTCTTT. Amino acid sequence: CASSPNRDDTEAFF.

This clone was recorded a few times. The chain recombines TRBV6-5 with TRBJ2-1; 8 bases align to TRBD2. The germline V gene encodes CDR1 MNHEY and CDR2 SVGAGI. This CDR3 region has 15 residues. The V and J ends lost 3 bases and 0 bases, in that order; junction bases with no gene match: 1. CDR3 residues: CASSYSGDSYNEQFF. As DNA, the CDR3 is TGTGCCAGCAGTTATAGCGGGGACTCCTACAATGAGCAGTTCTTC.

The chain employs TRBV5-4 and TRBJ1-1; weak D call: TRBD1 (5 bases). V lost 0 bases to trimming and J lost 10 bases, with 19 bases between them. The CDR3 consists of 15 residues. CDR1 SGHNT and CDR2 YYREEE come from the germline V gene (reference sequence). The CDR3 nucleotides are TGTGCCAGCAGCTTGGAGACAGTCTCCCCTGAGGGAGCTTTCTTT. This gives the protein CASSLETVSPEGAFF. Variable domain in full (rest from reference TRBV5-4 and TRBJ1-1): ETGVTQSPTHLIKTRGQQVTLRCSSQSGHNTVSWYQQALGQGPQFIFQYYREEENGRGNFPPRFSGLQFPNYSSELNVNALELDDSALYLCASSLETVSPEGAFFGQGTRLTVV.

V usage is TRBV18 and J usage is TRBJ1-1, with D possibly TRBD1 on 5 matching bases. The CDR3 is 14 amino acids. The V gene lost 2 bases and the J gene lost 5 bases, with 12 bases spanning the gap. Germline V gene lookup returns CDR1 KGHSH and CDR2 LQKENI. The CDR3 is CASSPAQGGTEAFF. CDR3 nucleotide sequence: TGTGCCAGCTCACCAGCCCAGGGAGGTACTGAAGCTTTCTTT.

The rearrangement links TRBV5-5 to TRBJ1-6; D call uncertain. The CDR3 extends over 14 amino acids. Trimming took off 4 bases at V and 12 bases at J, with 17 bases between the two ends. Germline CDR1 and CDR2: SGHKS and YYEKEE (reference sequence). CDR3 residues: CASSHDPAAGPLHF. CDR3 in DNA: TGTGCCAGCAGCCACGACCCCGCGGCGGGACCCCTCCACTTT.

The chain links TRBV12-5 to TRBJ1-1, with D perhaps matching TRBD1 (5 bases). The V gene lost 1 base and the J gene lost 5 bases, with 17 bases spanning the gap. This CDR3 spans 16 amino acids. Germline CDR1 LGHNT, CDR2 FRNRAP. The CDR3 nucleotides are TGTGCTAGTGGTTTGGACGCAGGGTCGGGGGGAACTGAAGCTTTCTTT. Protein sequence: CASGLDAGSGGTEAFF. The full variable domain, its missing parts supplied by reference TRBV12-5 and TRBJ1-1, is DARVTQTPRHKVTEMGQEVTMRCQPILGHNTVFWYRQTMMQGLELLAYFRNRAPLDDSGMPKDRFSAEMPDATLATLKIQPSEPRDSAVYFCASGLDAGSGGTEAFFGQGTRLTVV.

This clone was counted once. This sequence joins TRBV27 and TRBJ2-7, with TRBD2 matching over 9 bases. CDR1 and CDR2 from the germline V gene are MNHEY and SMNVEV (reference sequence). The trim removed 5 bases at V and 6 bases at J, leaving 5 bases unmatched. The CDR3 loop spans 13 amino acids. The CDR3 DNA is TGTGCCAGCAGTATGGGACTAGCTTCCGAGCAGTACTTC. Protein sequence: CASSMGLASEQYF.

The chain has TRBV11-2 and TRBJ1-2; perhaps TRBD1 as D (5 bases). The V gene's germline CDR1 is SGHAT and CDR2 FQNNGV. The CDR3 spans 14 residues. V was pared by 10 bases and J by 3 bases, with 18 bases between. CDR3 in amino acids: CATKGPVGDYGYTF. The DNA of the CDR3 is TGTGCCACCAAAGGGCCGGTGGGGGACTATGGCTACACCTTC.

V gene TRBV19 combines with J gene TRBJ2-1, with 9 nucleotides matching TRBD2. The CDR3 is 15 residues long. Germline V gene sequence: CDR1 LNHDA, CDR2 SQIVND (reference sequence). Trimming cost V 3 bases and J 6 bases; bases outside gene matches: 6. Written as DNA, the CDR3 is TGTGCCAGTAGTATTTTTGCGGGAGGGCCCAATGAGCAGTTCTTC. Protein product: CASSIFAGGPNEQFF.

The rearrangement uses TRBV7-9 and TRBJ1-2; tentative D call: TRBD1 (5 bases). The V end was cut by 8 bases, the J end by 4 bases, with 29 bases between. Germline lookup yields CDR1 SEHNR and CDR2 FQNEAQ (reference sequence). The length of the CDR3 is 18 residues. The CDR3 coding sequence is TGTGCCAGCTCCTTAAGCCGGGGCGGATCAATTCTTTTCTATGGCTACACCTTC. Protein: CASSLSRGGSILFYGYTF.

The chain has TRBV6-5 and TRBJ1-2; D not certain. The V and J ends lost 6 bases and 6 bases respectively, with 14 bases between them. This CDR3 contains 13 residues. CDR1 MNHEY and CDR2 SVGAGI come from the germline V gene. CDR3 sequence reads: CASRTRNLDGYTF. The DNA of the CDR3 is TGTGCCAGCAGGACACGGAATCTAGATGGCTACACCTTC.

The chain links TRBV30 to TRBJ1-1; D remains ambiguous. The CDR3 runs 12 residues. The V end lost 5 bases, the J end lost 6 bases, and 13 bases lay between the germline ends. Germline V gives CDR1 GTSNPN, CDR2 SVGIG (reference sequence). The CDR3 spells CAWDPLGAEAFF. DNA for the CDR3: TGTGCCTGGGACCCCCTAGGCGCTGAAGCTTTCTTT.

This clone came up a few times. The chain couples TRBV5-4 to TRBJ2-7, with D possibly being TRBD2 (6 bases). Germline values: CDR1 SGHNT, CDR2 YYREEE (reference sequence). This CDR3 comprises 14 residues. V shed 0 bases and J shed 1 base, with 8 bases lying between them. CDR3: CASSLGLGSYEQYF. In DNA form, the CDR3 reads TGTGCCAGCAGCTTGGGACTAGGGTCCTACGAGCAGTACTTC.

V and J are TRBV10-3 and TRBJ1-2; TRBD1 matches 7 bases. The CDR3 runs to 14 residues. After removal of 11 bases from V and 5 bases from J, the junction contained 14 bases not matched to a gene. The V gene's germline CDR1 is ENHRY and CDR2 SYGVKD. CDR3 bases: TGTGCCGTCTCGACAGGGCGGGATATTTATGGCTACACCTTC. Residues: CAVSTGRDIYGYTF.

The V gene is TRBV19, the J gene TRBJ1-1; possibly TRBD1 for D (6 bases). Germline CDR1 LNHDA, CDR2 SQIVND (reference sequence). The CDR3 is 11 amino acids. Trimming removed 6 bases from V and 6 bases from J, with 8 bases in between. The CDR3 DNA reads TGTGCCAGTAGACAGGGAGCTGAAGCTTTCTTT. Encoded protein: CASRQGAEAFF.

The V gene is TRBV18, the J gene TRBJ1-2, with a tentative D call TRBD1 (5 bases). The CDR3 runs to 14 residues. Germline loops: CDR1 KGHSH, CDR2 LQKENI. V was clipped by 4 bases and J by 5 bases, with 14 bases between them. The CDR3 coding sequence is TGTGCCAGCTCACAGCCGGGGCTAGTATATGGCTACACCTTC. It translates to CASSQPGLVYGYTF.

The V and J genes are TRBV28 and TRBJ2-7; D possibly uses TRBD1 or TRBD2 (5 bases each). V was cut by 7 bases and J by 6 bases, with 19 bases left in between. This CDR3 spans 14 amino acids. Germline V gene data show CDR1 as MDHEN and CDR2 as SYDVKM. CDR3 in amino acids: CASTMVGDVGEQYF. The DNA for the CDR3 is TGTGCCAGCACGATGGTTGGGGACGTGGGCGAGCAGTACTTC.

This sequence joins TRBV6-5 and TRBJ2-7, with D perhaps matching TRBD1 (5 bases). The CDR3 sequence is 15 residues long. Germline CDR1 and CDR2: MNHEY and SVGAGI. V lost 1 base, J lost 3 bases, and 13 bases lay in between. This chain's CDR3 is CASSYLEAGNYEQYF. The CDR3 DNA is TGTGCCAGCAGTTACTTAGAGGCAGGGAACTACGAGCAGTACTTC.

This chain connects TRBV24-1 to TRBJ1-1, with a weak D call TRBD1 (6 bases). V was pared by 7 bases and J by 8 bases, with 16 bases between. In germline, CDR1 is KGHDR, CDR2 SFDVKD. The CDR3 covers 13 residues. CDR3 coding DNA: TGTGCCACCAGGGGGGCCGGGGCAGGGGAAGCTTTCTTT. Translating it yields CATRGAGAGEAFF.